This entry is about one T cell receptor (beta chain). Its antigen is undetermined. Profiling relied on immunoSEQ multiplex PCR, and the TCRdb table lists in-frame clones only, not all of them. The sample includes about 46,000 clones, roughly 78% seen only once; the top ten take roughly 3.5%. This record belongs to a study of early stage breast cancer tumors. The CDR3 sequence is 13 residues long. Germline V gives CDR1 SGHDT, CDR2 YYEEEE. The V gene end was trimmed by 5 bases and the J gene end by 5 bases; junction bases not matched to a gene: 5. Regarding the study as a whole: Most shared enriched TCRB sequences were commonly generated ones. Tumors had roughly 2.4-fold higher T cell density and higher clonality than adjacent normal breast tissue.

Sequenced: blood. The sequence derives from a person aged 35-55 years with breast cancer. V and J are TRBV5-6 and TRBJ2-7, with 9 bases that match TRBD2. The CDR3 here is CASRRGTSHEQYF. The CDR3 bases are TGTGCCAGCAGACGAGGGACTAGCCACGAGCAGTACTTC. The full variable domain, in which reference TRBV5-6 and TRBJ2-7 provide the parts outside the CDR3, is DAGVTQSPTHLIKTRGQQVTLRCSPKSGHDTVSWYQQALGQGPQFIFQYYEEEERQRGNFPDRFSGHQFPNYSSELNVNALLLGDSALYLCASRRGTSHEQYFGPGTRLTVT.